The clone carrying this TCR beta chain occurred a few times. Its antigen is currently unknown. After constant-region reverse-primer amplification, full-length variable regions underwent semi-nested PCR with Nested Universal Primer A. TCRdb analysed the 5' RACE reads with MiXCR anew, one entry per CDR3 protein. In the table there are nearly 55,000 distinct CDR3 sequences, roughly 22% of which are singletons. Purified naive CD4+ T cells were depleted of CD25+ Tregs. The CDR3 covers 16 residues. With V trimmed by 5 bases and J by 4 bases, 9 bases remained unmatched. CDR1 KGHDR and CDR2 SFDVKD come from the germline V gene. Points from the study as a whole: Greatest tumor Treg TCR overlap was with tumor naive CD4+ cells. Tumor memory CD4+ T cell TCR gene usage was found to cluster with blood and lymph node memory CD4+ cells and with lymph node naive CD4+ cells.

This chain links TRBV24-1 with TRBJ2-2; 7 bases fit TRBD2. Material: tumor-infiltrating naive CD4+ T cells sorted from the breast tumor. Regarding subset: naive CD4+ T cells, CD4+CD45RA+CD25-. This TCR came from a female donor with breast cancer. The CDR3 protein is CATSALRGKATGELFF. In nucleotides, the CDR3 is TGTGCCACCAGTGCCCTGCGGGGGAAGGCCACCGGGGAGCTGTTTTTT.